The sequence of this T cell receptor beta chain was determined in a study of T cells in Graves' hyperthyroidism and ophthalmopathy. Study-wide results and limits: The model identified upcoming ophthalmopathy a median approximately 6.5 months ahead of onset.

This clonotype came up once. Its target is unknown. TCR beta CDR3 region amplification was performed from RNA transcripts. When the TCR CDR3 underwent first-round RT-PCR, the HTBI primer set was used. TCRdb reprocessed the multiplex PCR reads via MiXCR and lists one record per CDR3 protein. The sample consists of approximately 510,000 distinct CDR3 sequences, more than 20% of them appearing once. Hyperthyroidism in the patients, aged 18 to 65, was newly diagnosed and under 2 months in duration. Germline V gene data show CDR1 as KGHDR and CDR2 as SFDVKD. Losses at the gene ends were 6 bases for V and 2 bases for J; bases not matched to a gene: 1. This CDR3 is 13 amino acids long.

The receptor comes from a man younger than 30 with Graves' hyperthyroidism. Sequencing was done on a sample of blood. The chain is built from TRBV24-1 and TRBJ2-5, with 8 bases that match TRBD2. Here the CDR3 reads CATSLAGQETQYF. The DNA of the CDR3 is TGTGCCACCAGTTTAGCGGGGCAAGAGACCCAGTACTTC.